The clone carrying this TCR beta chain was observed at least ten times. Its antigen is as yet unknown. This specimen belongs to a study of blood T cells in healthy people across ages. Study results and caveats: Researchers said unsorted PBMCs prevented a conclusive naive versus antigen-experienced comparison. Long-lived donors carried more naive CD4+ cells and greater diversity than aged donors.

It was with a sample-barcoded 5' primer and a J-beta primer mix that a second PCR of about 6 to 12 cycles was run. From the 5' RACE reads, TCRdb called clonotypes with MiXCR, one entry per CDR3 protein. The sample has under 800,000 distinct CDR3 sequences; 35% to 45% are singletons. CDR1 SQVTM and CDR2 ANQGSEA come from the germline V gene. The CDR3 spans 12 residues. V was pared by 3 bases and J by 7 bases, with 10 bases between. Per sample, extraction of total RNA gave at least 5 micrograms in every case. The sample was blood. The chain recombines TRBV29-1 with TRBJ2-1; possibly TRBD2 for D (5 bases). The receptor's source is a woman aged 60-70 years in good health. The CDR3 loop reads CSVDRGENEQFF. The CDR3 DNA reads TGCAGCGTTGATCGGGGTGAGAATGAGCAGTTCTTC.